Listed below are T cell receptor beta chains from one sample, sequenced in a study of cytomegalovirus exposure and HLA in healthy donors. Measured with immunoSEQ multiplex PCR; TCRdb has only the in-frame clones, and not every one. This sample has about 130,000 clones; about 71% occur once, and the top ten carry more than 2.5%. Sequencing was performed on PBMCs. The origin of the receptors is a woman in her sixties in good health and CMV-seropositive. The CDR3 runs from the conserved cysteine through the conserved F or W. A D gene is named only where the DNA matches it firmly. Where a row states a size, it is once, few, many or the class of an expanded clone; other rows omit it.

-	TRBV7-2	-	TRBJ1-2	TGTGCCCGAGGAGGCTATGGCTACACCTTC	CARGGYGYTF
few	TRBV19	-	TRBJ1-5	TGTGCCAGTAGTACAGGGTTGGTGGGCAATCAGCCCCAGCATTTT	CASSTGLVGNQPQHF
-	TRBV6-4	TRBD1	TRBJ1-6	TGTGCCAGCAGTGAACAGGGGGTTGGTTCACCCCTCCACTTT	CASSEQGVGSPLHF
-	TRBV10-3	-	TRBJ1-4	TGTGCCATCAGTCCGCGGGCTGACGAAAAACTGTTTTTT	CAISPRADEKLFF
-	TRBV11-2	TRBD1	TRBJ1-2	TGTGCCAGCAGCTTGGGCCCCGGGACAGGATATGGCTACACCTTC	CASSLGPGTGYGYTF
-	TRBV19	TRBD1	TRBJ2-7	TGTGCCAGTAGTTCCCTCGGGGACAGCTACGAGCAGTACTTC	CASSSLGDSYEQYF
once	TRBV19	-	TRBJ1-3	TGTGCCAGTAGTATAGGGCCGGGGAGGCGAGACACCATATATTTT	CASSIGPGRRDTIYF
-	TRBV2	TRBD2	TRBJ2-5	TGTGCCAGCAGTGAAGTGATAGCGGGGTCGGAGACCCAGTACTTC	CASSEVIAGSETQYF
once	TRBV5-1	-	TRBJ1-1	TGCGCCAGCAGCTTCGGGGAAGTCGGCACTGAAGCTTTCTTT	CASSFGEVGTEAFF
-	TRBV29-1	TRBD2	TRBJ2-5	TGCAGCGCCCGGCGGGGGTACCAAGAGACCCAGTACTTC	CSARRGYQETQYF
-	TRBV19	-	TRBJ1-3	TGTGCCAGTAGTATGTCCAGCTCTGGAAACACCATATATTTT	CASSMSSSGNTIYF
once	TRBV18	-	TRBJ2-7	TGTGCCAGCTCACCCTCTACAGGTCCCTCCTACGAGCAGTACTTC	CASSPSTGPSYEQYF
-	TRBV19	-	TRBJ1-6	TGTGCCAGTACTGCCCCGGAGGCGTATTCACCCCTCCACTTT	CASTAPEAYSPLHF
few	TRBV7-9	TRBD1	TRBJ1-6	TGTGCCAGCAGCTTGCCACGGGACAGGGCCTCCTATAATTCACCCCTCCACTTT	CASSLPRDRASYNSPLHF
-	TRBV27	TRBD2	TRBJ2-3	TGTGCCAGCAGTTTGGGGACTAGCGGGGGAGATACGCAGTATTTT	CASSLGTSGGDTQYF
-	TRBV2	TRBD1	TRBJ1-2	TGTGCCAGCAGGGGACAGGACTATGGCTACACCTTC	CASRGQDYGYTF
-	TRBV10-1	TRBD2	TRBJ2-5	TGCGCCAGCAGTGAGTCTCTAGCGGGGGGACAAGAGACCCAGTACTTC	CASSESLAGGQETQYF
few	TRBV14	TRBD2	TRBJ2-7	TGTGCCAGCAGCCTCGGGAGGGGTGTGTACGAGCAGTACTTC	CASSLGRGVYEQYF
-	TRBV5-1	TRBD2	TRBJ2-5	TGCGCCAGCAGGGTTAGCGGGGGTCGAGGAGAGACCCAGTACTTC	CASRVSGGRGETQYF
-	TRBV7-9	-	TRBJ1-6	TGTGCCAGCAGCTTATCGTCTAATGGTTCACCCCTCCACTTT	CASSLSSNGSPLHF
-	TRBV18	-	TRBJ2-5	TGTGCCAGCTCACCACTACAGGGAGTGCAAGAGACCCAGTACTTC	CASSPLQGVQETQYF
-	TRBV6-4	-	TRBJ1-1	TGTGCCACCTCAAACACCCACACTGAAGCTTTCTTT	CATSNTHTEAFF
-	TRBV19	TRBD1	TRBJ1-2	TGTGCCAGTAGTATCGCAACGGACAGGGTCAATGGCTACACCTTC	CASSIATDRVNGYTF
-	TRBV6-4	-	TRBJ1-5	TGTGCCAGCAGCCCGGGACTGAGCAATCAGCCCCAGCATTTT	CASSPGLSNQPQHF
once	TRBV5-1	-	TRBJ1-2	TGCGCCAGCAGCTTGGCGGGGGTCGACTATGGCTACACCTTC	CASSLAGVDYGYTF
-	TRBV29-1	TRBD1	TRBJ1-1	TGCAGCGGGGGACAGGTGAACACTGAAGCTTTCTTT	CSGGQVNTEAFF
-	TRBV9	-	TRBJ1-1	TGTGCCAGCAGCGTAGGTTACATCTTAACTGAAGCTTTCTTT	CASSVGYILTEAFF
-	TRBV19	-	TRBJ1-1	TGTGCCAGTACGGGTGAGATGAACACTGAAGCTTTCTTT	CASTGEMNTEAFF
-	TRBV4-2	-	TRBJ2-1	TGTGCCAGCAGCCAAGATGGCAGGGGTTACAATGAGCAGTTCTTC	CASSQDGRGYNEQFF
-	TRBV6-5	-	TRBJ2-7	TGTGCCAGCTCCTGGACAGCGGTAGTTCAGGGCGAGCAGTACTTC	CASSWTAVVQGEQYF
-	TRBV7-9	TRBD1	TRBJ1-2	TGTGCCAGCAGCTTAGGACAGGGGGTGGACTATGGCTACACCTTC	CASSLGQGVDYGYTF
-	TRBV21-1	-	TRBJ1-5	TGTGCCAGCACCTCCCATCTTGGGACAGGGGTTTTAGGTCAGCCCCAGCATTTT	CASTSHLGTGVLGQPQHF
-	TRBV5-5	-	TRBJ1-5	TGTGCCAGCGGCGCGGGGGCCGACATCAATCAGCCCCAGCATTTT	CASGAGADINQPQHF
-	TRBV9	-	TRBJ1-1	TGTGCCAGCAGCCTGGGCCCTGAGGGCACTGAAGCTTTCTTT	CASSLGPEGTEAFF
few	TRBV5-1	TRBD2	TRBJ2-5	TGCGCCAGCAGCTGGGCGGGGGGAGAGACCCAGTACTTC	CASSWAGGETQYF
-	TRBV5-4	TRBD1	TRBJ1-2	TGTGCCAGCAGCTCCTTCTACCAGGGGGGATATGGCTACACCTTC	CASSSFYQGGYGYTF
-	TRBV15	TRBD2	TRBJ2-5	TGTGCCACCAGTCTAAACCCTATGGCTCTAGCGGGGGAGACCCAGTACTTC	CATSLNPMALAGETQYF
-	TRBV5-1	-	TRBJ2-7	TGCGCCAGCAGCTTGGGACAGTTGAGGTCCTACGAGCAGTACTTC	CASSLGQLRSYEQYF
few	TRBV5-1	TRBD1	TRBJ2-7	TGCGCCAGCAGCTCCGGGACAGGGGCTCTCGAGCAGTACTTC	CASSSGTGALEQYF
few	TRBV5-1	-	TRBJ1-1	TGCGCCAGCAGCTTGGACAGGGCGGTCGCTGAAGCTTTCTTT	CASSLDRAVAEAFF
-	TRBV5-8	-	TRBJ1-1	TGTGCCAGCAGCCTAAGAGGATCAGGGAGGGGGGACACTGAAGCTTTCTTT	CASSLRGSGRGDTEAFF
-	TRBV11-2	-	TRBJ2-3	TGTGCCAGCAGCTCACAGGGGGCGCGGGAGGCAGATACGCAGTATTTT	CASSSQGAREADTQYF
-	TRBV15	-	TRBJ2-7	TGTGCCACCAGCAGAGAAATTTCTGAGCAGTACTTC	CATSREISEQYF
-	TRBV11-2	-	TRBJ1-3	TGTGCCAGCAGCTTGGCGTCGGGGGGACTCTCTGGAAACACCATATATTTT	CASSLASGGLSGNTIYF
-	TRBV6-1	TRBD1	TRBJ1-5	TGTGCCAGCAGTGCGCAGGGGGCGGGCAATCAGCCCCAGCATTTT	CASSAQGAGNQPQHF
-	TRBV7-6	TRBD1	TRBJ1-1	TGTGCCAGCAGCTTAGAAACAGGGGGCGGAACTGAAGCTTTCTTT	CASSLETGGGTEAFF
-	TRBV6-5	-	TRBJ1-1	TGTGCCAGCACTCCTGGCGGGGGGCGGAACACTGAAGCTTTCTTT	CASTPGGGRNTEAFF
few	TRBV6-5	-	TRBJ1-6	TGTGCCAGCAGTTCCGCAGGGGTAGGGAATTCACCCCTCCACTTT	CASSSAGVGNSPLHF
-	TRBV6-5	TRBD1	TRBJ2-7	TGTGCCAGCAGAAAGGACAGGGAAGCCTACGAGCAGTACTTC	CASRKDREAYEQYF
-	TRBV9	-	TRBJ2-7	TGTGCCAGCAGCGGTGGACATTCCTCCTCCTACGAGCAGTACTTC	CASSGGHSSSYEQYF
-	TRBV18	-	TRBJ1-5	TGTGCCAGCTCACAACAGGAGTCGTTCAATCAGCCCCAGCATTTT	CASSQQESFNQPQHF
-	TRBV19	TRBD2	TRBJ2-6	TGTGCCAGTAGTATCGGGGGGGGCTCTGGGGCCAACGTCCTGACTTTC	CASSIGGGSGANVLTF
-	TRBV6-6	-	TRBJ1-1	TGTGCCAGCAGTTACTCAGGGGGGGGGACTGAAGCTTTCTTT	CASSYSGGGTEAFF
once	TRBV28	TRBD1	TRBJ2-7	TGTGCCAGCAGTACCACGGGACAGGGGCAGTACGAGCAGTACTTC	CASSTTGQGQYEQYF
-	TRBV5-5	-	TRBJ1-1	TGTGCCAGCAGCTTGGGGCTGAACACTGAAGCTTTCTTT	CASSLGLNTEAFF
-	TRBV9	TRBD2	TRBJ2-1	TGTGCCAGCAGCGTAGTAGGAAGCGGGGGGGCTGGTGAGCAGTTCTTC	CASSVVGSGGAGEQFF
-	TRBV6-5	TRBD1	TRBJ1-1	TGTGCCAGCAGTTACGGGACAGGGTTAAGGAACACTGAAGCTTTCTTT	CASSYGTGLRNTEAFF
-	TRBV10-3	-	TRBJ2-5	TGTGCCATCAGTGAGTCGACTAACGACCAAGAGACCCAGTACTTC	CAISESTNDQETQYF
-	TRBV7-7	-	TRBJ2-3	TGTGCCAGCAGCGGGGGGTACACAGATACGCAGTATTTT	CASSGGYTDTQYF